This T cell receptor beta chain was captured by sequencing in a study of blood T cell repertoires in COVID-19. Libraries were prepared by immunoSEQ multiplex PCR; TCRdb keeps only in-frame clonotypes and omits some of them. This sample yields hundreds of thousands of clones, of which about 83% are seen a single time; about 6% belongs to the top ten. Losses at the gene ends were 5 bases for V and 8 bases for J; bases not matched to a gene: 7. From germline, CDR1 is ENHRY and CDR2 SYGVKD. This CDR3 comprises 15 residues. This sequence was found in a man between 60 and 70 years old who had recovered from COVID-19. The chain couples TRBV10-3 to TRBJ1-6; the match to TRBD1 covers 9 bases. The sample was peripheral blood. The CDR3 region is CAISTGTGIDSPLHF. The DNA for the CDR3 is TGTGCCATCAGTACCGGGACAGGGATCGATTCACCCCTCCACTTT.